What follows are 8 T cell receptor beta chains derived from one specimen sequenced in a study of T cell responses to AZD1222 COVID-19 vaccine. Sequenced by immunoSEQ multiplex PCR; TCRdb stores in-frame clones only, minus some. This table has around 100,000 clones, approximately 81% appearing once. This specimen consisted of peripheral blood, obtained on day 0 of AZD1222 vaccination. The receptors come from an adult in good health.

V gene TRBV18 combines with J gene TRBJ2-6; 8 bases line up with TRBD2. With 6 bases clipped from V and 2 bases from J, the junction kept 3 bases outside the gene matches. This CDR3 has 15 residues. Germline values: CDR1 KGHSH, CDR2 LQKENI. In DNA, the CDR3 is TGTGCCAGCTCCGCGGGGGGCGCTGGGGCCAACGTCCTGACTTTC. Encoded protein: CASSAGGAGANVLTF. The entire variable domain, with the rest obtained from reference TRBV18 and TRBJ2-6, is as follows: NAGVMQNPRHLVRRRGQEARLRCSPMKGHSHVYWYRQLPEEGLKFMVYLQKENIIDESGMPKERFSAEFPKEGPSILRIQQVVRGDSAAYFCASSAGGAGANVLTFGAGSRLTVL.

The V and J genes are TRBV2 and TRBJ2-2; D tentatively reads TRBD1 or TRBD2 (6 bases each). The V and J ends lost 4 bases and 2 bases respectively, with 8 bases between them. CDR1 and CDR2 from the germline V gene are SNHLY and FYNNEI. The CDR3 spans 14 residues. In DNA form, the CDR3 reads TGTGCCAGCAGTGGGGGGGCTAACACCGGGGAGCTGTTTTTT. It is translated as CASSGGANTGELFF.

V is TRBV7-2 and J is TRBJ1-2, with D possibly being TRBD1 (5 bases). The V and J ends lost 1 base and 7 bases respectively, with 7 bases between them. Germline CDR1 SGHTA, CDR2 FQGNSA. The CDR3 runs 12 residues. In nucleotides, the CDR3 is TGTGCCAGCAGCTTAGTCGGGGGTGGCTACACCTTC. This sequence encodes CASSLVGGGYTF.

This chain uses TRBV6-5 with TRBJ2-3, with unresolved D. Germline CDR1 is MNHEY and CDR2 is SVGAGI. CDR3 length equals 14 residues. The V and J ends lost 6 bases and 1 base respectively, with 11 bases between them. CDR3 in DNA: TGTGCCAGCAGCGATCCCTTTCGCACAGATACGCAGTATTTT. Amino acids: CASSDPFRTDTQYF.

The chain couples TRBV9 to TRBJ1-2; D not resolved. V was pared by 3 bases and J by 7 bases, with 13 bases between. Germline-derived CDR1 and CDR2 are SGDLS and YYNGEE. The CDR3 extends over 13 amino acids. DNA for the CDR3: TGTGCCAGCAGCGCCCTGTTGTATGGTGGCTACACCTTC. This translates into CASSALLYGGYTF.

The chain recombines TRBV18 with TRBJ2-1, with 8 bases that match TRBD2. Germline values: CDR1 KGHSH, CDR2 LQKENI. V was clipped by 6 bases and J by 4 bases; unmatched bases: 8. The CDR3 length is 15 residues. The CDR3 nucleotides are TGTGCCAGCTCCGTTTTGACTAGCGTATACAATGAGCAGTTCTTC. The encoded protein is CASSVLTSVYNEQFF. Complete variable domain (other parts from reference TRBV18 and TRBJ2-1): NAGVMQNPRHLVRRRGQEARLRCSPMKGHSHVYWYRQLPEEGLKFMVYLQKENIIDESGMPKERFSAEFPKEGPSILRIQQVVRGDSAAYFCASSVLTSVYNEQFFGPGTRLTVL.

CDR3 DNA sequence: TGTGCCAGCAGCGTGTTCCCCGAGGGCTATGGCTACACCTTC. This sequence encodes CASSVFPEGYGYTF. This chain uses TRBV9 with TRBJ1-2, with D hard to call. Germline CDR1 reads SGDLS; CDR2 reads YYNGEE. The V and J ends lost 2 bases and 4 bases respectively, with 12 bases between them. This CDR3 has 14 amino acids. The variable domain in full, with the rest retrieved from reference TRBV9 and TRBJ1-2, is DSGVTQTPKHLITATGQRVTLRCSPRSGDLSVYWYQQSLDQGLQFLIQYYNGEERAKGNILERFSAQQFPDLHSELNLSSLELGDSALYFCASSVFPEGYGYTFGSGTRLTVV.

The chain uses TRBV24-1 and TRBJ2-7; TRBD1 agrees at 9 bases. Germline values: CDR1 KGHDR, CDR2 SFDVKD. This CDR3 is built from 12 residues. V gave up 10 bases and J gave up 6 bases; unmatched junction bases: 6. DNA of the CDR3: TGTGCCACGGGACAGGGTTTCGGCGAGCAGTACTTC. It encodes CATGQGFGEQYF.